These 5 T cell receptor beta chains originate from one sample sequenced in a study of cytomegalovirus exposure and HLA in healthy donors. The PCR contained 60 Vbeta and 13 Jbeta primers. TCRdb keeps only in-frame clones here, not all; method: immunoSEQ multiplex PCR. The sample shows around 190,000 clones, 75% to 85% of them seen only once. The sequencing sample was made of PBMCs. These receptors were taken from a woman aged 25 to 39 in good health and CMV-seropositive.

The chain recombines TRBV11-3 with TRBJ2-3; a weak D match, TRBD2 (6 bases). The CDR3 consists of 16 residues. The V and J ends lost 5 bases and 6 bases respectively, with 21 bases between them. Germline CDR1 is SGHNT and CDR2 is YENEEA. The CDR3 reads CASSHRTSGVVDTQYF. As DNA, the CDR3 is TGTGCCAGCAGCCACCGTACTTCGGGAGTTGTTGATACGCAGTATTTT.

This chain joins TRBV4-2 and TRBJ2-3; D is uncertain. Germline CDR1 LGHNA, CDR2 YNFKEQ. There are 13 residues in the CDR3. Between the trimmed V and J ends, which lost 2 bases and 8 bases, there was a span of 11 bases. The CDR3 DNA is TGTGCCAGCAGCCAACCCCTGGCTGGTACGCAGTATTTT. It yields the protein CASSQPLAGTQYF.

The V gene is TRBV28, the J gene TRBJ1-2; weak D call: TRBD1 (6 bases). The CDR3 extends over 14 amino acids. Between the trimmed V and J ends, which lost 10 bases and 8 bases, there was a span of 23 bases. Germline values: CDR1 MDHEN, CDR2 SYDVKM. The CDR3 DNA reads TGTGCCATCTTACCCAAGGGGGGGGCGGGCGGCTACACCTTC. It translates to CAILPKGGAGGYTF.

The gene calls are TRBV19 and TRBJ2-5, with 7 bases identical to TRBD1. Germline values: CDR1 LNHDA, CDR2 SQIVND (reference sequence). J was trimmed by 4 bases and V by 3 bases; bases with no gene match: 11. The CDR3 length is 16 residues. In nucleotides, the CDR3 is TGTGCCAGTAGTATGGGACAGCTGTTTGGGGGAGAGACCCAGTACTTC. Translating it yields CASSMGQLFGGETQYF.

The chain uses TRBV5-4 and TRBJ1-1; maybe TRBD1 (6 bases). This CDR3 contains 13 residues. V lost 4 bases and J 2 bases, leaving 9 bases between the germline ends. The germline CDR1 and CDR2 sequences are SGHNT and YYREEE (reference sequence). The CDR3 region is CASSVDSNTEAFF. CDR3 bases: TGTGCCAGCAGCGTGGACAGTAACACTGAAGCTTTCTTT. The full variable domain, with the rest looked up from reference TRBV5-4 and TRBJ1-1, is ETGVTQSPTHLIKTRGQQVTLRCSSQSGHNTVSWYQQALGQGPQFIFQYYREEENGRGNFPPRFSGLQFPNYSSELNVNALELDDSALYLCASSVDSNTEAFFGQGTRLTVV.